This T cell receptor beta chain came from a study of CD8+ T cells in alopecia areata. In each case, RNA was isolated and then reverse transcribed into cDNA as the sequencing template. Method: immunoSEQ multiplex PCR; TCRdb's copy keeps in-frame clones and lacks some. This table holds 95,000 to 120,000 clones, approximately 61% found once. Trimming shortened V by 4 bases and J by 1 base, and 11 bases separated the two germline ends. CDR3 length equals 14 residues. CDR1 and CDR2 (germline): SGHRS, YFSETQ. Study-wide results and limits: Mice gave a clearer picture of TCR sharing than patients did, possibly for HLA-related reasons.

With regard to this clone: Its antigen is unidentified.

This chain uses TRBV5-1 with TRBJ1-1; a possible D gene is TRBD1 (6 bases). This clonotype was sampled from a human donor with alopecia areata. The sequenced sample consisted of NKG2D-low CD8+ T cells sorted from blood. CDR3 sequence reads: CASSPDRGNTEAFF. CDR3 nucleotide sequence: TGCGCCAGCAGCCCGGACAGAGGGAACACTGAAGCTTTCTTT.